The clone carrying this T cell receptor (beta chain) was observed a handful of times. Its target is unknown. V shed 2 bases and J 4 bases; nucleotides not matched to a gene: 10. CDR1 is SGDLS and CDR2 is YYNGEE in the germline V gene. The CDR3 runs to 16 residues. Every sample had a minimum of 6 million PBMCs isolated. A second about 7 to 12 cycle PCR used barcoded and J-beta primers. Every individual sample yielded 2.5 million or more paired-end reads (each containing CDR3). Each CDR3 protein gets one entry after TCRdb re-called the 5' RACE reads with MiXCR. The sample includes 780,000 or so distinct CDR3 sequences, 45% to 70% of them seen just once. This sample is drawn from a study of blood T cells in healthy people across ages. Findings of the study overall: Older age coincided with a roughly linear decline in TCR beta diversity per million T cells. There were more naive CD4+ cells and higher diversity in long-lived donors than in aged donors.

J is TRBJ2-3 and V is TRBV9, with 7 nucleotides matching TRBD1. The source is a man aged 40-55 years in good health. Sample: blood. DNA of the CDR3: TGTGCCAGCAGCGTGTATTCAGGGGGTTTCGCAGATACGCAGTATTTT. This codes for CASSVYSGGFADTQYF.